The 10 T cell receptor beta chains reported below all come from one sample, sequenced in a study of T cells in Graves' hyperthyroidism and ophthalmopathy. Amplification targeted TCR beta CDR3 regions from RNA transcripts. A set of HTBI primers served as the primers for a first-round RT-PCR of the TCR CDR3. TCRdb called the multiplex PCR reads again in MiXCR, with one record for every CDR3 protein. In the table there are hundreds of thousands of distinct CDR3 sequences, nearly 20% of which are singletons. The sequenced material came from blood. Receptors were obtained from a man in his forties or fifties with Graves' ophthalmopathy.

The chain joins TRBV5-8 to TRBJ2-3, with TRBD2 identical over 8 bases. CDR3 length: 18 residues. V lost 3 bases to trimming and J lost 4 bases; unmatched junction nucleotides: 16. The germline CDR1 and CDR2 sequences are SGHTS and YDEGEE. The CDR3 reads CASSYPNRRLATPDTQYF. For the CDR3, the DNA is TGTGCCAGCAGCTATCCCAATCGACGACTAGCGACCCCAGATACGCAGTATTTT.

This clonotype was counted ten times or more. The chain employs TRBV7-3 and TRBJ2-3; 11 bases match TRBD2. The CDR3 totals 16 residues. Germline CDR1 and CDR2: SGHTA and FQGTGA. V shed 4 bases, J shed 6 bases, and the junction held 9 bases outside the gene matches. The CDR3 region is CASSSVAGGGSDTQYF. The CDR3 region has the DNA TGTGCCAGCAGCTCCGTAGCGGGAGGGGGGTCCGATACGCAGTATTTT.

This clonotype came up once. This chain uses TRBV4-1 with TRBJ1-1, with unresolved D. From germline, CDR1 is MGHRA and CDR2 YSYEKL. The V end was cut by 0 bases, the J end by 4 bases, with 12 bases between. The CDR3 spans 15 residues. The CDR3 nucleotides are TGCGCCAGCAGCCAAGAAGCTGGGGTGCGCACTGAAGCTTTCTTT. Residues: CASSQEAGVRTEAFF.

The gene calls are TRBV6-1 and TRBJ2-5, with unresolved D. The CDR3 has 12 amino acids. Germline V gene data show CDR1 as MNHNS and CDR2 as SASEGT. Trimming took 5 bases from V and 5 from J, leaving 9 bases between them. The CDR3 region is CASSWVGETQYF. The CDR3 DNA follows: TGTGCCAGCAGTTGGGTAGGGGAGACCCAGTACTTC.

Many counts were recorded for this clonotype. The gene calls are TRBV18 and TRBJ2-7; D is possibly TRBD1 (6 bases). V shed 3 bases and J shed 3 bases, with 9 bases lying between them. The CDR3 totals 13 residues. Germline assignment: CDR1 KGHSH and CDR2 LQKENI. The CDR3 bases are TGTGCCAGCTCACCTCAGGGGAACTACGAGCAGTACTTC. It encodes CASSPQGNYEQYF.

The V call is TRBV28, the J call TRBJ2-1; 10 nucleotides line up with TRBD2. V shed 1 base, J shed 9 bases, and the junction held 9 bases outside the gene matches. The CDR3 loop spans 16 amino acids. Germline CDR1 reads MDHEN; CDR2 reads SYDVKM. In DNA, the CDR3 is TGTGCCAGCAGTTTATCAGGGCTAGCGGGAGTCGTTGAGCAGTTCTTC. The encoded protein is CASSLSGLAGVVEQFF.

The rearrangement links TRBV27 to TRBJ2-2; 10 nucleotides align to TRBD2. Germline loops: CDR1 MNHEY, CDR2 SMNVEV (reference sequence). This CDR3 region has 15 residues. Trimming took 3 bases from V and 3 from J; bases not matched to a gene: 1. The CDR3 protein is CASSFLAGDTGELFF. The CDR3 DNA is TGTGCCAGCAGTTTCCTAGCGGGGGACACCGGGGAGCTGTTTTTT.

In its sample, this clonotype was seen many times. This chain uses TRBV30 with TRBJ2-2, with D perhaps TRBD1 or TRBD2 (5 bases each). Germline CDR1 and CDR2: GTSNPN and SVGIG (reference sequence). The CDR3 sequence is 14 residues long. Trimming left V 3 bases short and J 7 bases short, with 15 bases between. Written as DNA, the CDR3 is TGTGCCTGGAGAGGCCAGGGACGGGGCGGGGAGCTGTTTTTT. This codes for CAWRGQGRGGELFF.

This clonotype was seen ten or more times. This rearrangement joins TRBV28 to TRBJ2-7, with 12 bases lining up with TRBD1. Germline CDR1 and CDR2: MDHEN and SYDVKM. After removal of 4 bases from V and 5 bases from J, the junction contained 6 bases not matched to a gene. The CDR3 is 15 amino acids. The DNA of the CDR3 is TGTGCCAGCAGTTCAGCCGGGACAGGGGGCGACGAGCAGTACTTC. Its translation: CASSSAGTGGDEQYF. Together with reference TRBV28 and TRBJ2-7, the CDR3 gives the full variable domain: DVKVTQSSRYLVKRTGEKVFLECVQDMDHENMFWYRQDPGLGLRLIYFSYDVKMKEKGDIPEGYSVSREKKERFSLILESASTNQTSMYLCASSSAGTGGDEQYFGPGTRLTVT.

This clonotype has only a few counts. V gene TRBV30 combines with J gene TRBJ2-1; the D call may be TRBD1 or TRBD2 (5 bases each). The length of the CDR3 is 14 residues. The germline V gene has CDR1 GTSNPN and CDR2 SVGIG (reference sequence). V was clipped by 5 bases and J by 7 bases, with 18 bases between them. CDR3 region: CAWEGLGLSNEQFF. CDR3 nucleotides: TGTGCCTGGGAGGGGTTAGGTTTGTCTAATGAGCAGTTCTTC.